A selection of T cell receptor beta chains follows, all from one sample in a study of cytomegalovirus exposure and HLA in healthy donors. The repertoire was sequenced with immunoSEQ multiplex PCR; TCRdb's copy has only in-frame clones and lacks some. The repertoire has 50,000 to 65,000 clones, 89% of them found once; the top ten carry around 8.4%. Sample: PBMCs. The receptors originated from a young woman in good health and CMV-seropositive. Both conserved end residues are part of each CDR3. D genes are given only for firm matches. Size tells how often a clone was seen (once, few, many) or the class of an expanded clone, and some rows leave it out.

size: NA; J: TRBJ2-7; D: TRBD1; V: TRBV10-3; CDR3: CAIMSGQATYEQYF; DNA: TGTGCCATCATGTCGGGACAGGCGACCTACGAGCAGTACTTC
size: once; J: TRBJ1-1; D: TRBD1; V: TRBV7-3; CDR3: CASTLGQGNTEAFF; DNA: TGTGCCAGCACCCTGGGACAGGGGAACACTGAAGCTTTCTTT
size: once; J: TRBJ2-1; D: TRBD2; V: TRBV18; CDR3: CASSPPSSGGGNEQFF; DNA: TGTGCCAGCTCACCACCGTCTAGCGGGGGGGGTAATGAGCAGTTCTTC
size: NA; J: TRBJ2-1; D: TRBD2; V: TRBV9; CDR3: CASSMTSGNEQFF; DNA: TGTGCCAGCAGCATGACTAGCGGCAATGAGCAGTTCTTC
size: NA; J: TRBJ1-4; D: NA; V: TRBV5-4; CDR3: CASSLVTGLGNEKLFF; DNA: TGTGCCAGCAGCTTAGTAACAGGGCTCGGGAATGAAAAACTGTTTTTT
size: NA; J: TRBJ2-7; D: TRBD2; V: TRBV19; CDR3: CASSTSGGGNYEQYF; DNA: TGTGCCAGTAGTACTAGCGGGGGGGGAAACTACGAGCAGTACTTC
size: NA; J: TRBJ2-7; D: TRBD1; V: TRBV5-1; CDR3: CASSLATGVSYEQYF; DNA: TGCGCCAGCAGCTTGGCTACAGGGGTCTCCTACGAGCAGTACTTC
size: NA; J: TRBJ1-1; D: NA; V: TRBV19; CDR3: CASTPGPISTEAFF; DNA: TGTGCCAGTACTCCGGGTCCGATTAGCACTGAAGCTTTCTTT
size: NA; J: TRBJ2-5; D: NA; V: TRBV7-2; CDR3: CASSLSGLQETQYF; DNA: TGTGCCAGCAGCTTATCGGGATTACAAGAGACCCAGTACTTC
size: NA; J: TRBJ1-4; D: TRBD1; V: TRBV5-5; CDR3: CASSRTGHTEKLFF; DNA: TGTGCCAGCAGCCGGACAGGGCATACTGAAAAACTGTTTTTT
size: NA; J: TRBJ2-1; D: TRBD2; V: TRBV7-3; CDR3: CASSLAGGNNEQFF; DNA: TGTGCCAGCAGCTTAGCGGGGGGTAACAATGAGCAGTTCTTC
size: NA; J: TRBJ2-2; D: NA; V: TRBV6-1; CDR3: CASSSGPTGELFF; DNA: TGTGCCAGCAGTTCGGGTCCTACCGGGGAGCTGTTTTTT
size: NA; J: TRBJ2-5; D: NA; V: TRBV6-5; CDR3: CASSYSIQETQYF; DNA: TGTGCCAGCAGTTACTCTATCCAAGAGACCCAGTACTTC